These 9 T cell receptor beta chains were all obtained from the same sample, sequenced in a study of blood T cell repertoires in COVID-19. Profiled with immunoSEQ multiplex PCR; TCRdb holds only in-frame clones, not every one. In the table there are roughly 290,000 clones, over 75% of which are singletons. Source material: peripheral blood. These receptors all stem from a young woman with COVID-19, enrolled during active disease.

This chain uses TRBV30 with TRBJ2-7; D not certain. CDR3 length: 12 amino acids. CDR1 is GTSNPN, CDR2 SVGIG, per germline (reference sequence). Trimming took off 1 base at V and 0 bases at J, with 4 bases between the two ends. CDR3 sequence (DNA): TGTGCCTGGAGTGAGAGCTCCTACGAGCAGTACTTC. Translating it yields CAWSESSYEQYF.

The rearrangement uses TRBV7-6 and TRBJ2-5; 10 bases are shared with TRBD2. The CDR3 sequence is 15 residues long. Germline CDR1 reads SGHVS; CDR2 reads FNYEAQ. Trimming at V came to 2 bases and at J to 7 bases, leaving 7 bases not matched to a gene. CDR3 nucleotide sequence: TGTGCCAGCAGCTTAATAGGACTAGCGGTGGGGACCCAGTACTTC. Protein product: CASSLIGLAVGTQYF.

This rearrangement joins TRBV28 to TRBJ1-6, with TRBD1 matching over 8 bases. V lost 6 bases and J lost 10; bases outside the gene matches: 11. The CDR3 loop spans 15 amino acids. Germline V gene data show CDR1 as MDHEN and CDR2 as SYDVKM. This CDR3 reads CASSPSTGEGSPLHF. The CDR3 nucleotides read TGTGCCAGCAGCCCCTCGACAGGGGAGGGCTCACCCCTCCACTTT.

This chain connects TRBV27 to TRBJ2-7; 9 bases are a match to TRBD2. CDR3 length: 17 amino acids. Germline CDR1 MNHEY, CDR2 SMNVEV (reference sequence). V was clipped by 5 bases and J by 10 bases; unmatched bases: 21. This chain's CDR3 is CASSPWVSSGAPVRQYF. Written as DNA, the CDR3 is TGTGCCAGCAGTCCCTGGGTATCTAGCGGGGCCCCGGTGAGACAGTACTTC.

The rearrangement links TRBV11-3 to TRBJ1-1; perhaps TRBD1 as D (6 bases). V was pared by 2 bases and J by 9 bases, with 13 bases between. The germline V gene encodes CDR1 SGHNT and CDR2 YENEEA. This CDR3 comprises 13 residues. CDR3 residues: CASSLNRVEKAFF. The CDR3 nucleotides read TGTGCCAGCAGCTTAAACAGGGTTGAGAAAGCTTTCTTT.

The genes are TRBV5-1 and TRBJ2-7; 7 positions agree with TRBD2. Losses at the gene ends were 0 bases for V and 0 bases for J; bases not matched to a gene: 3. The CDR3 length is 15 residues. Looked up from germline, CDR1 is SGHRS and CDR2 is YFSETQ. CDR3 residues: CASSLAGGSSYEQYF. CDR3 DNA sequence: TGCGCCAGCAGCTTGGCCGGCGGGAGCTCCTACGAGCAGTACTTC.

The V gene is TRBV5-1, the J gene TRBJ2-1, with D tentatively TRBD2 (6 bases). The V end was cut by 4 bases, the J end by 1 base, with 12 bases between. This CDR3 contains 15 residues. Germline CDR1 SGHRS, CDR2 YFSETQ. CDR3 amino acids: CASSPAGTSYNEQFF. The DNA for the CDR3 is TGCGCCAGCAGCCCCGCCGGGACTTCCTACAATGAGCAGTTCTTC.

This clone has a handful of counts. The CDR3 is CASSQEPGALTGELFF. In DNA form, the CDR3 reads TGCGCCAGCAGCCAAGAACCGGGAGCCCTCACCGGGGAGCTGTTTTTT. The gene calls are TRBV4-1 and TRBJ2-2; D is perhaps TRBD2 (6 bases). V was shortened by 0 bases and J by 4 bases, with 12 bases between the two germline ends. Germline CDR1 and CDR2: MGHRA and YSYEKL. This CDR3 spans 16 amino acids.

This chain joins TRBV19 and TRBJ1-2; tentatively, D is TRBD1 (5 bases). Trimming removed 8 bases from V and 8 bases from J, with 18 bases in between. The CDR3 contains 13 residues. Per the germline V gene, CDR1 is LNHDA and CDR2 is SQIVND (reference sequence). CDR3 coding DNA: TGTGCCAGTGGGAAGGCACAGGTTCCAGGCTACACCTTC. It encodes CASGKAQVPGYTF.